This note documents a single T cell receptor beta chain sequence. This clone came up a few times. The antigen this receptor binds is unknown. It has no much larger one-base neighbor in the sample; base qualities were not kept. Enrolling through a virtual design, the prospective study's participants ranged in age from roughly 18 to 89 years and lived across roughly 23 United States geographic areas. In the prospective study, participants were assigned to cohorts based on the clinical history participants reported in a screening survey and a study questionnaire. In the prospective study, mobile phlebotomists collected whole blood, serum and a nasopharyngeal or oropharyngeal swab from each participant. Over an approximately 2-month period, participants in the prospective study had the option of providing additional blood draws and questionnaires. Before DNA extraction, prospective study blood samples were shipped either frozen or at room temperature.

This entry belongs to a study of blood T cell repertoires in COVID-19 (dated by TCRdb to 2020 to 2022). About the full investigation: Samples from collaborators originated in the United States, Italy and Spain and spanned both the acute and convalescent phases of COVID-19. The material from the prospective study consisted of cDNA or gDNA derived from T cells, B-cell-depleted T cells, or PBMCs. The dataset comprised deeply sampled blood TCRbeta repertoires from subjects exposed to, actively infected with, or recovered from COVID-19. The repertoires were made available in a free public database intended to serve as a resource for research on the immune response to SARS-CoV-2. The samples were drawn from the first 160 participants of the ongoing ImmuneRACE study and from 950 to 1,500 subjects provided by 6 global collaborators. A de-identified subject ID, COVID-19 status, age in years and sex were almost always included in the sample metadata. HLA class I and class II types, where available, came from metadata supplied by the sample provider rather than from assay-based typing. Paper-wide results and their limitations: The quantity of clinical and demographic metadata differed by source and by participant and was supplied without curation.

TCRbeta CDR3 regions were amplified from genomic DNA using the immunoSEQ Assay, a bias-controlled multiplex PCR. Concerning the study's data processing: The number of nucleated cells in each sample was estimated from the amplification of reference gene primers within the assay. To quantify the absolute abundance of each unique TCRbeta CDR3 rearrangement, sequence reads were collapsed and filtered. For each sample, productive Simpson clonality was calculated as the square root of Simpson's diversity index over productive rearrangements. Sourced from immuneACCESS, this table was stored by TCRdb with only in-frame sequences that have V and J called. A share of the clones is absent; for the studies checked, an unresolved V gene accounts for under half, and the remainder has no known explanation. That table furnishes V, J and clone size, whereas the DNA furnished D and trimming. Recorded for this sample are 250,000 to 350,000 clones; around 90% of them occurred a single time. About 1.5% of the sample is taken by the ten largest.

CDR1 and CDR2 are drawn from the germline V gene: SGHVS, FQNEAQ. The germline V end is reduced by 6 bases and the J end by 13 bases; junction bases left unmatched: 5. From the cysteine through the phenylalanine, the CDR3 covers 11 amino acids. Only the CDR3 DNA stays, 33 bases, in frame from base 1. The chain couples TRBV7-8 to TRBJ2-1, with 8 central nucleotides matching TRBD1. The receptor was isolated from a woman between 18 and 29 years old with acute COVID-19. The sample comprised PBMCs or T cells enriched from blood (not recorded which). The DNA is as follows: TGTGCCAGCAGGCGACAGGGGCCTCAGTTCTTC. It translates as CASRRQGPQFF.